The 18 T cell receptor beta chains below all came from one sample that was sequenced in a study of T cell responses to AZD1222 COVID-19 vaccine (dated by TCRdb to the early 2020s). The sample's time point, from its label and the paper: about 28 days (+/-7) after the second vaccine dose. Library method: the immunoSEQ multiplex PCR assay. This is the immuneACCESS table as TCRdb keeps it, with only in-frame sequences that have V and J called. A part of the clones is gone; compared with another copy, unresolved V genes explain less than half, and the rest is unexplained. Here the sample has over 100,000 clones; roughly 90% occur a single time. 2% to 3% of the sample is in the top ten clones. Source: peripheral blood, taken 28 days after the second AZD1222 dose. The receptors stem from an adult who received the AZD1222 COVID-19 vaccine.

The chain is built from TRBV14 and TRBJ2-4, with D perhaps matching TRBD2 (6 bases). Trimming left V 4 bases short and J 11 bases short, with 15 bases between. The CDR3 has 13 amino acids. Germline V lookup: CDR1 SGHDN, CDR2 FVKESK. In DNA, the CDR3 is TGTGCCAGCAGCCGCCAACTGACTAGTCTTCAGTACTTC. Its translation: CASSRQLTSLQYF.

The rearrangement links TRBV15 to TRBJ1-2; possible D gene TRBD1, 5 bases. The V gene's germline CDR1 is LNHNV and CDR2 YYDKDF (reference sequence). The CDR3 is made up of 17 amino acids. Trimming shortened V by 0 bases and J by 5 bases, and 19 bases separated the two germline ends. The CDR3 here is CATSRDKDRGVPYGYTF. CDR3 nucleotide sequence: TGTGCCACCAGCAGAGATAAGGACCGAGGGGTCCCTTATGGCTACACCTTC.

The V gene is TRBV28, the J gene TRBJ1-4; the D is unclear. The CDR3 is made up of 14 amino acids. CDR1 is MDHEN and CDR2 is SYDVKM in the germline V gene. V lost 8 bases to trimming and J lost 3 bases, with 13 bases between them. The CDR3 bases are TGTGCCAGCCTTAGGGCCGGAGCTAATGAAAAACTGTTTTTT. Its translation: CASLRAGANEKLFF.

The DNA of the CDR3 is TGTGCCAGCAGCCCAAACTCTCGAGAGACCCAGTACTTC. Amino acid sequence: CASSPNSRETQYF. The V call is TRBV11-2, the J call TRBJ2-5; D call uncertain. The CDR3 is 13 residues long. Germline assignment: CDR1 SGHAT and CDR2 FQNNGV. Trimming stripped 5 bases from V and 4 bases from J, with 11 bases between. The full variable domain, rest sourced from reference TRBV11-2 and TRBJ2-5, is EAGVAQSPRYKIIEKRQSVAFWCNPISGHATLYWYQQILGQGPKLLIQFQNNGVVDDSQLPKDRFSAERLKGVDSTLKIQPAKLEDSAVYLCASSPNSRETQYFGPGTRLLVL.

The rearrangement joins TRBV27 to TRBJ2-2; D perhaps matches TRBD1 (5 bases). Germline lookup yields CDR1 MNHEY and CDR2 SMNVEV (reference sequence). The CDR3 totals 16 residues. V gave up 7 bases and J gave up 1 base, with 16 bases separating them. The CDR3 loop is CASTPSDRLNTGELFF. Here the CDR3 DNA reads TGTGCCAGCACCCCCTCAGACAGACTGAACACCGGGGAGCTGTTTTTT.

This clone appeared a few times. This chain links TRBV5-6 with TRBJ1-4; D is uncertain. V lost 1 base and J lost 8, with 12 bases in between. This CDR3 spans 14 amino acids. From germline, CDR1 is SGHDT and CDR2 YYEEEE. The DNA of the CDR3 is TGTGCCAGCAGCTTGCCCGGCTCGGCCGAAAAACTGTTTTTT. As protein: CASSLPGSAEKLFF.

The rearrangement joins TRBV3-1 (or the pseudogene TRBV3-2) to TRBJ2-1; D possibly matches TRBD1 or TRBD2 (6 bases each). CDR1 LGHDT and CDR2 YNNKEL come from the germline V gene (reference sequence). The CDR3 is made up of 15 amino acids. Trimming took 6 bases from V and 1 from J, leaving 13 bases between them. The CDR3, as DNA: TGTGCCAGCAGTTTGGACAGCGGGTCCTACAATGAGCAGTTCTTC. This gives the protein CASSLDSGSYNEQFF.

This clone was detected only once. This chain joins TRBV19 and TRBJ1-5; D is perhaps TRBD1 (5 bases). The CDR3 runs 17 residues. CDR1 and CDR2 from the germline V gene are LNHDA and SQIVND (reference sequence). V lost 3 bases to trimming and J lost 0 bases, with 15 bases between them. CDR3 DNA: TGTGCCAGTAGTATCCGGCTGGGGGTGAATAGCAATCAGCCCCAGCATTTT. Translated: CASSIRLGVNSNQPQHF.

This clone was seen just once. The rearrangement joins TRBV19 to TRBJ1-1; weak D call: TRBD1 (5 bases). The V end lost 5 bases, the J end lost 7 bases, and 8 bases lay between the germline ends. The CDR3 extends over 11 amino acids. CDR1 LNHDA and CDR2 SQIVND come from the germline V gene (reference sequence). The CDR3 coding sequence is TGTGCCAGTAGTCAAGACAGTGAAGCTTTCTTT. It yields the protein CASSQDSEAFF. Together with reference TRBV19 and TRBJ1-1, the CDR3 gives the full variable domain: DGGITQSPKYLFRKEGQNVTLSCEQNLNHDAMYWYRQDPGQGLRLIYYSQIVNDFQKGDIAEGYSVSREKKESFPLTVTSAQKNPTAFYLCASSQDSEAFFGQGTRLTVV.

This sequence joins TRBV23-1 and TRBJ1-1; 7 positions agree with TRBD1. TRBV23-1 falls under the ORF class, with uncertain function. This CDR3 has 17 residues. The V gene end was trimmed by 0 bases and the J gene end by 3 bases; junction bases not matched to a gene: 10. CDR3 nucleotides: TGCGCCAGCAGTCAATCGAGGAGACAGGGCGCGGACACTGAAGCTTTCTTT. Residues: CASSQSRRQGADTEAFF.

J is TRBJ2-1 and V is TRBV9; D may be TRBD1 or TRBD2 (5 bases each). Germline CDR1 and CDR2: SGDLS and YYNGEE. Trimming removed 4 bases at V and 4 bases at J, with 12 bases between. This CDR3 is built from 14 residues. CDR3 sequence reads: CASSLGTPYNEQFF. CDR3 nucleotide sequence: TGTGCCAGCAGCCTCGGGACCCCTTACAATGAGCAGTTCTTC.

The chain combines TRBV5-1 with TRBJ2-5; D may be TRBD2 (7 bases). The V gene's germline CDR1 is SGHRS and CDR2 YFSETQ. The ends were cut back, 2 bases at V and 2 bases at J, with 13 bases in the middle. The CDR3 runs 15 residues. CDR3 residues: CASSFGGGGQETQYF. The CDR3 DNA reads as TGCGCCAGCAGCTTCGGCGGGGGCGGTCAAGAGACCCAGTACTTC.

The CDR3 sequence: CATSDPGTGTTGELFF. The DNA of the CDR3 is TGTGCCACCAGTGATCCCGGGACCGGGACCACCGGGGAGCTGTTTTTT. J is TRBJ2-2 and V is TRBV24-1; TRBD1 or TRBD2 may be the D gene (5 bases each). The V gene lost 3 bases and the J gene lost 4 bases, with 14 bases spanning the gap. Germline V gene sequence: CDR1 KGHDR, CDR2 SFDVKD. The CDR3 has 16 amino acids.

The V and J genes are TRBV3-1 (or the pseudogene TRBV3-2) and TRBJ1-2, with 7 bases fitting TRBD1. J gave up 5 bases and V 4 bases, and 10 bases lay outside the gene matches. The CDR3 is 15 residues long. Germline V gene sequence: CDR1 LGHDT, CDR2 YNNKEL (reference sequence). The CDR3 region has the DNA TGTGCCAGCAGCCGACAGGGCCCGCTAAGTTATGGCTACACCTTC. Amino acids: CASSRQGPLSYGYTF.

This chain's CDR3 is CASSLNNPSSSGNTIYF. DNA for the CDR3: TGTGCCAGCAGCCTAAACAACCCGTCGAGCTCTGGAAACACCATATATTTT. This sequence joins TRBV7-2 and TRBJ1-3; no clear D. Trimming took off 5 bases at V and 0 bases at J, with 17 bases between the two ends. The CDR3 totals 17 residues. Germline V gene sequence: CDR1 SGHTA, CDR2 FQGNSA.

The rearrangement joins TRBV4-3 to TRBJ1-4; D is ambiguous. Trimming took 1 base from V and 7 from J, leaving 7 bases between them. Germline-derived CDR1 and CDR2 are LGHNA and YSLEER. The CDR3 spans 13 residues. This chain's CDR3 is CASSQVGSEKLFF. The CDR3 nucleotides read TGCGCCAGCAGCCAAGTGGGGAGTGAAAAACTGTTTTTT.

The chain has TRBV7-8 and TRBJ1-3; no reliable D call. Trimming pared 0 bases from V and 0 bases from J, leaving 6 bases between. This CDR3 has 15 amino acids. The germline V gene encodes CDR1 SGHVS and CDR2 FQNEAQ. The CDR3 DNA is TGTGCCAGCAGCTTAGCGTCCGACTCTGGAAACACCATATATTTT. Protein product: CASSLASDSGNTIYF.

The gene calls are TRBV6-6 and TRBJ1-2; 7 bases are a match to TRBD1. Germline CDR1 MNHNY, CDR2 SVGAGI (reference sequence). CDR3 length: 15 amino acids. The junction had 3 bases not matched to a gene; V was cut back by 0 bases and J by 2 bases. CDR3 residues: CASSYSQGQNYGYTF. The DNA for the CDR3 is TGTGCCAGCAGTTACTCTCAGGGACAGAACTATGGCTACACCTTC.